This passage covers 10 T cell receptor beta chains from one sample sequenced in a study of Ad26.COV2.S vaccination and SARS-CoV-2 variants. Treatment reported: some 20 received Ad26.COV2.S at low or high dose, single or two shots; roughly 5 received placebo; per-sample allocation not given. Day 63 following the first vaccine or placebo injection was when the samples were taken. TCRdb's table, derived via immunoSEQ multiplex PCR, lists solely in-frame clones and lacks some. Altogether 300,000 to 500,000 clones are present, less than 90% being singletons, with the ten largest covering approximately 3.7%. The material sequenced was peripheral blood, taken in a trial of Ad26.COV2.S vaccine versus placebo. Source of these receptors: a person aged 18-60 years who received the Ad26.COV2.S COVID-19 vaccine or a placebo.

The chain has TRBV7-8 and TRBJ1-5; no reliable D call. Germline V gene lookup returns CDR1 SGHVS and CDR2 FQNEAQ. Trimming stripped 0 bases from V and 5 bases from J, with 8 bases between. The CDR3 runs to 14 residues. This CDR3 reads CASSLAARDQPQHF. The CDR3 DNA follows: TGTGCCAGCAGCTTAGCTGCAAGAGATCAGCCCCAGCATTTT.

V usage is TRBV5-4 and J usage is TRBJ2-1; 8 bases match TRBD2. There are 13 residues in the CDR3. With V trimmed by 4 bases and J by 8 bases, 5 bases remained unmatched. The germline V gene encodes CDR1 SGHNT and CDR2 YYREEE (reference sequence). CDR3 in DNA: TGTGCCAGCAGCCCCGGGGGGGGATATGAGCAGTTCTTC. Its protein is CASSPGGGYEQFF.

The rearrangement links TRBV2 to TRBJ1-1; D might be TRBD1 (5 bases). The CDR3 sequence is 15 residues long. The germline V gene has CDR1 SNHLY and CDR2 FYNNEI. Trimming took off 5 bases at V and 0 bases at J, with 13 bases between the two ends. DNA for the CDR3: TGTGCCAGCAGTCTCACCCAGACAGTGAACACTGAAGCTTTCTTT. This gives the protein CASSLTQTVNTEAFF.

The V and J genes are TRBV30 and TRBJ1-2; the match to TRBD1 covers 8 bases. The CDR3 extends over 13 amino acids. The V and J ends lost 2 bases and 8 bases, in that order; junction bases with no gene match: 7. Germline CDR1 is GTSNPN and CDR2 is SVGIG (reference sequence). The CDR3 loop reads CAWSLPDRDGYTF. CDR3 nucleotide sequence: TGTGCCTGGAGTCTTCCGGACAGGGACGGCTACACCTTC. The complete variable domain, with remaining parts taken from reference TRBV30 and TRBJ1-2, reads SQTIHQWPATLVQPVGSPLSLECTVEGTSNPNLYWYRQAAGRGLQLLFYSVGIGQISSEVPQNLSASRPQDRQFILSSKKLLLSDSGFYLCAWSLPDRDGYTFGSGTRLTVV.

This clone was recorded only once. Here the CDR3 DNA reads TGTGCCATCAGGGGGACAGGGACTGGAAACACCATATATTTT. Protein: CAIRGTGTGNTIYF. The rearrangement links TRBV10-3 to TRBJ1-3; 9 bases fit TRBD1. With 6 bases clipped from V and 2 bases from J, the junction kept 2 bases outside the gene matches. This CDR3 has 14 residues. CDR1 and CDR2 (germline): ENHRY, SYGVKD.

The rearrangement joins TRBV15 to TRBJ2-1; D possibly corresponds to TRBD1 (6 bases). The ends were cut back, 1 base at V and 7 bases at J, with 20 bases in the middle. Germline CDR1 reads LNHNV; CDR2 reads YYDKDF (reference sequence). This CDR3 has 17 residues. CDR3 loop: CATSRVVGRGTRNEQFF. Written as DNA, the CDR3 is TGTGCCACCAGCAGAGTAGTTGGAAGGGGGACGAGAAATGAGCAGTTCTTC.

This clone has a single count. This rearrangement joins TRBV6-6 to TRBJ2-3, with 7 bases fitting TRBD1. Losses at the gene ends were 6 bases for V and 4 bases for J; bases not matched to a gene: 10. CDR1 and CDR2 from the germline V gene are MNHNY and SVGAGI (reference sequence). The CDR3 covers 15 residues. CDR3 in amino acids: CASRRTGLGADTQYF. The DNA of the CDR3 is TGTGCCAGCAGGAGGACAGGACTTGGGGCAGATACGCAGTATTTT.

The V call is TRBV6-5, the J call TRBJ1-6; D call uncertain. This CDR3 is 13 amino acids long. From germline, CDR1 is MNHEY and CDR2 SVGAGI. The V end lost 0 bases, the J end lost 9 bases, and 6 bases lay between the germline ends. CDR3 residues: CASSYSGLSPLHF. The DNA of the CDR3 is TGTGCCAGCAGTTACTCAGGCCTTTCACCCCTCCACTTT.

Here the CDR3 reads CASSDMAARGSNQPQHF. CDR3 nucleotide sequence: TGTGCCAGCAGCGATATGGCAGCCCGAGGGAGCAATCAGCCCCAGCATTTT. The chain recombines TRBV2 with TRBJ1-5, with unresolved D. V lost 6 bases and J 1 base, leaving 19 bases between the germline ends. CDR1 and CDR2 (germline): SNHLY, FYNNEI. This CDR3 has 17 amino acids. Variable domain in full (rest from reference TRBV2 and TRBJ1-5): EPEVTQTPSHQVTQMGQEVILRCVPISNHLYFYWYRQILGQKVEFLVSFYNNEISEKSEIFDDQFSVERPDGSNFTLKIRSTKLEDSAMYFCASSDMAARGSNQPQHFGDGTRLSIL.

V gene TRBV9 combines with J gene TRBJ2-7; possibly TRBD1 for D (5 bases). The CDR3 length is 13 residues. CDR1 and CDR2 (germline): SGDLS, YYNGEE. Trimming stripped 0 bases from V and 7 bases from J, with 11 bases between. The CDR3 region has the DNA TGTGCCAGCAGCGTAGAGCCAGGGAAGGAGCAGTACTTC. Protein product: CASSVEPGKEQYF. The variable domain in full, completed from reference TRBV9 and TRBJ2-7, reads DSGVTQTPKHLITATGQRVTLRCSPRSGDLSVYWYQQSLDQGLQFLIQYYNGEERAKGNILERFSAQQFPDLHSELNLSSLELGDSALYFCASSVEPGKEQYFGPGTRLTVT.